The next 8 T cell receptor beta chains were all read from a single sample in a study of T cell repertoires in ileal Crohn's disease. Libraries were prepared by immunoSEQ multiplex PCR; TCRdb keeps only in-frame clonotypes and omits some of them. This sample yields around 14,000 clones, of which 80% are seen a single time; less than 5% belongs to the top ten. Sequencing was carried out using ileal tissue. Source of these receptors: an adult with Crohn's disease.

The chain recombines TRBV1 with TRBJ2-7; no check of the table's D call, TRBD2, against the DNA was made. TRBV1 is a pseudogene locus. CDR3 size: 17 residues. DNA for the CDR3: TGCACCAGCAGCCAAGGGACTAGCGGGAGTGGCGCCTACGAGCAGTACGTC. Protein: CTSSQGTSGSGAYEQYV.

J is TRBJ1-1 and V is TRBV19; D ambiguous. CDR3 length: 14 amino acids. Trimming removed 8 bases from V and 2 bases from J, with 15 bases in between. Germline CDR1 LNHDA, CDR2 SQIVND (reference sequence). CDR3 sequence: CASQRERLNTEAFF. CDR3 nucleotides: TGTGCCAGTCAAAGGGAGAGACTTAACACTGAAGCTTTCTTT.

The chain links TRBV5-1 to TRBJ1-1; D might be TRBD1 (6 bases). Germline CDR1 SGHRS, CDR2 YFSETQ. This CDR3 has 15 amino acids. V was shortened by 0 bases and J by 5 bases, with 14 bases between the two germline ends. The CDR3 sequence: CASSLGPGVETEAFF. The CDR3 nucleotides are TGCGCCAGCAGCTTGGGGCCAGGGGTAGAAACTGAAGCTTTCTTT.

CDR3 region: CASSPLGQGLKTQYF. In DNA, the CDR3 is TGTGCCAGTAGTCCCTTGGGACAGGGTCTGAAGACCCAGTACTTC. The genes are TRBV19 and TRBJ2-5, with 9 positions matching TRBD1. This CDR3 comprises 15 residues. The germline V gene has CDR1 LNHDA and CDR2 SQIVND (reference sequence). Germline trimming cut 5 bases from V and 6 bases from J; bases unmatched to any gene: 10.

The chain links TRBV11-3 to TRBJ1-1, with D possibly being TRBD1 (5 bases). CDR3 length: 14 residues. Germline V gene data show CDR1 as SGHNT and CDR2 as YENEEA. V was trimmed by 4 bases and J by 6 bases, leaving 15 bases between them. The CDR3 region is CASSSKHPGAEAFF. DNA for the CDR3: TGTGCCAGCAGCTCCAAACACCCGGGGGCTGAAGCTTTCTTT.

V is TRBV18 and J is TRBJ1-5; TRBD1 matches 7 bases. This CDR3 contains 16 residues. In germline, CDR1 is KGHSH, CDR2 LQKENI. V shed 6 bases and J 0 bases; nucleotides not matched to a gene: 8. Here the CDR3 reads CASSLTRGASNQPQHF. The CDR3 nucleotides read TGTGCCAGCTCTCTCACCAGGGGGGCTAGCAATCAGCCCCAGCATTTT.

The CDR3 region has the DNA TGTGCCAGCAGCTTTTGGGGGCCCGCTGAAAAACTGTTTTTT. Translated: CASSFWGPAEKLFF. V gene TRBV7-9 combines with J gene TRBJ1-4; possible D gene TRBD1, 6 bases. The CDR3 is 14 residues long. The germline V and J ends were trimmed by 3 bases and 7 bases, with 12 bases remaining between them. Germline loops: CDR1 SEHNR, CDR2 FQNEAQ (reference sequence).

In this sample, this clone turned up a few times. The rearrangement links TRBV4-3 to TRBJ2-7, with D maybe TRBD1 (6 bases). Trimming shortened V by 3 bases and J by 2 bases, and 17 bases separated the two germline ends. Germline V gene sequence: CDR1 LGHNA, CDR2 YSLEER. CDR3 length: 16 residues. CDR3 DNA sequence: TGCGCCAGCAGCCACTCCCTACAGGGTTCCCCCTACGAGCAGTACTTC. As protein: CASSHSLQGSPYEQYF.